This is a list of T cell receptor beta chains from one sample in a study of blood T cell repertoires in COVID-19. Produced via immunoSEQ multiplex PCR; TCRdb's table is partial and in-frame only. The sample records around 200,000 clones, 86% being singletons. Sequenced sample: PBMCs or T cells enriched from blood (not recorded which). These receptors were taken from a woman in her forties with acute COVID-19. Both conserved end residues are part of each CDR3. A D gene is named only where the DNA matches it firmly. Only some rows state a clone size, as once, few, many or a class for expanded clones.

TGTGCCAGCAGCTTAGGAGGTGCTAGCAATCAGCCCCAGCATTTT CASSLGGASNQPQHF TRBJ1-5 . TRBV7-9 .
TGTGCCAGCAGCTACCGGAGTGTTGCGCGCACTGAAGCTTTCTTT CASSYRSVARTEAFF TRBJ1-1 . TRBV5-4 .
TGTGCCAGCAGCTCCTTAGGCACAGGGCTGGGAAGTGGCTACACCTTC CASSSLGTGLGSGYTF TRBJ1-2 . TRBV7-8 .
TGCGCCAGCAGCCACTGGACAGCTAACCTTAACTATGGCTACACCTTC CASSHWTANLNYGYTF TRBJ1-2 . TRBV5-1 .
TGCGCCAGCAGGCGGGGGTTGGACCGTCAGTACTTC CASRRGLDRQYF TRBJ2-5 TRBD2 TRBV5-1 .
TGTGCCAGCAGCGAGGATGCCGGGGAGCTGTTTTTT CASSEDAGELFF TRBJ2-2 . TRBV25-1 .
TGTGCCAGCTCACCACTGACAGGGAGAGCTTCGAACACTGAAGCTTTCTTT CASSPLTGRASNTEAFF TRBJ1-1 TRBD1 TRBV18 .
TGCGCCAGCAGAGAGGACAGGGGATCACCCCTCCACTTT CASREDRGSPLHF TRBJ1-6 TRBD1 TRBV5-1 .
TGTGCCAGCAGCTTAGTGGGGCTCCTCACAGATACGCAGTATTTT CASSLVGLLTDTQYF TRBJ2-3 . TRBV11-2 .
TGTGCCAGCACCGACCGGGACACACGCGGCTACACCTTC CASTDRDTRGYTF TRBJ1-2 . TRBV25-1 .
TGTGCCAGCAGCCCGACAGGGGTAAATCAGCCCCAGCATTTT CASSPTGVNQPQHF TRBJ1-5 TRBD1 TRBV5-6 .
TGCGCCAGCAGTGACCAGCGGCTGATGGCAGCGGAAGCTTTCTTT CASSDQRLMAAEAFF TRBJ1-1 . TRBV10-1 .
TGTGCCAGCAGCTTGAAGGGACAGGGGATTAACACCGGGGAGCTGTTTTTT CASSLKGQGINTGELFF TRBJ2-2 TRBD1 TRBV5-5 .
TGTGCCACCAGTGAACCGGGACAGGGAACTGAAAAACTGTTTTTT CATSEPGQGTEKLFF TRBJ1-4 TRBD1 TRBV24-1 .
TGTGCCAGCAGAACCAAGGGGCCCGGCCCCCTCCACTTT CASRTKGPGPLHF TRBJ1-6 . TRBV27 .
TGTGCCAGCAGTGGCGGAGGGGCCTATGGCTACACCTTC CASSGGGAYGYTF TRBJ1-2 . TRBV28 .
TGTGCCACCAGTCTGGGGGCCAACTATGGCTACACCTTC CATSLGANYGYTF TRBJ1-2 . TRBV24-1 .
TGTGCCAGCAGTGGAGTAGCGGGGGCAAATGAGCAGTTCTTC CASSGVAGANEQFF TRBJ2-1 TRBD2 TRBV19 .
TGCGCCAGCAGCTTGCGGGGGGTGAACACAGATACGCAGTATTTT CASSLRGVNTDTQYF TRBJ2-3 TRBD2 TRBV5-1 .
TGTGCCAGCAGCGTACATGGTAGCGGGGCTGGCGGGGAGCTGTTTTTT CASSVHGSGAGGELFF TRBJ2-2 TRBD2 TRBV9 .
TGTGCCAGCAGCTCCGGGACTAGCGGGGTAGATACGCAGTATTTT CASSSGTSGVDTQYF TRBJ2-3 TRBD2 TRBV7-2 .
TGTGCCAGCTCAGACAATCGGGGGCAGGGGGCCTACGAGCAGTACTTC CASSDNRGQGAYEQYF TRBJ2-7 . TRBV18 .
TGCACCTCGGTCTCATCTGGAAACACCATATATTTT CTSVSSGNTIYF TRBJ1-3 . TRBV19 .
TGCGCCAGCAGCCAACCCAACAGGGGGGCAACATTAAGCTCCTATAATTCACCCCTCCACTTT CASSQPNRGATLSSYNSPLHF TRBJ1-6 TRBD1 TRBV4-3 .
TGCAGTGCTAGTGCAGGGGGATTCAATCAGCCCCAGCATTTT CSASAGGFNQPQHF TRBJ1-5 TRBD1 TRBV20-1 once
TGTGCCAGCAGCAAAGCTGGGGGGGGGCGCGTACCTTTCTTT CASSKAGGGRVPFF TRBJ1-1 . TRBV21-1 .
TGTGCCAGCAGTGGCCCACGAGACAGGGGAGGATATGGCTACACCTTC CASSGPRDRGGYGYTF TRBJ1-2 TRBD1 TRBV25-1 .
TGTGCCACCTTGCAGAGGACAGGAACTTTGAACTATGGCTACACCTTC CATLQRTGTLNYGYTF TRBJ1-2 TRBD1 TRBV19 .
TGTGCCAGCACCCGACTAAGACAGGTCTATAATTCACCCCTCCACTTT CASTRLRQVYNSPLHF TRBJ1-6 . TRBV27 .
TGTGCCAGCAGCTTAGTGGTCAGGGGAAGGGGTGAAGCTTTCTTT CASSLVVRGRGEAFF TRBJ1-1 . TRBV11-2 .
TGTGCCAGCAGCCACGACTTCAGGGATCTCCGAGTTCAGCCCCAGCATTTT CASSHDFRDLRVQPQHF TRBJ1-5 . TRBV6-2/TRBV6-3 .
TGTGCCAGCAGTTCCAGTCTCAATCAGCCCCAGCATTTT CASSSSLNQPQHF TRBJ1-5 . TRBV14 .
TGTGCCAGCAGCTTGGAGGCGGGGCGCACTGAAGCTTTCTTT CASSLEAGRTEAFF TRBJ1-1 . TRBV5-6 .
TGTGCCAGCAGCCGGACAGCTAATCGGGCCGGGGAGCTGTTTTTT CASSRTANRAGELFF TRBJ2-2 . TRBV7-9 .
TGTGCCAGCAGTTTACGGGGGGAAGCTTTCTTT CASSLRGEAFF TRBJ1-1 . TRBV12-3/TRBV12-4 .
TGCGCCAGCAGCCATGGGACAGGGAATTCACCCCTCCACTTT CASSHGTGNSPLHF TRBJ1-6 TRBD1 TRBV5-1 .
TGTGCCAGCAGCTTCCGGGGTAACACGGGCACTGAAGCTTTCTTT CASSFRGNTGTEAFF TRBJ1-1 . TRBV7-2 .
TGTGCCAGCAGCGCCCCGGGACAGGGGTCCGCGGATACGCAGTATTTT CASSAPGQGSADTQYF TRBJ2-3 TRBD1 TRBV9 .
TGCAGTGCTAGTCCCAGTACCTACGAGCAGTACTTC CSASPSTYEQYF TRBJ2-7 . TRBV20-1 .
TGTGCCAGCAGCCAAGATTTGGAGTTGAACTATGGCTACACCTTC CASSQDLELNYGYTF TRBJ1-2 . TRBV3-1/TRBV3-2 .
TGTGCCAGCAGGGGGGCGGTGGATGGCTACACCTTC CASRGAVDGYTF TRBJ1-2 . TRBV7-3 .
TGTGCCAGTAGTATTATACCGGGGACCGGGGAGCTGTTTTTT CASSIIPGTGELFF TRBJ2-2 . TRBV19 .
TGTGCCACCAGTGACCCCGGGCAGGGGGCTTTAGATGAGCAGTTCTTC CATSDPGQGALDEQFF TRBJ2-1 TRBD1 TRBV24-1 .
TGTGCCAGTAGTGAGATGAAAGAAAAACTGTTTTTT CASSEMKEKLFF TRBJ1-4 . TRBV19 .
TGTGCCAGCAGCCCCCGGGCGGGGGCACGCACAGATACGCAGTATTTT CASSPRAGARTDTQYF TRBJ2-3 . TRBV7-6 .
TGTGCCAGCAGCCCGGGGGGTGCAGATACGCAGTATTTT CASSPGGADTQYF TRBJ2-3 TRBD2 TRBV9 .
TGCGCCAGCAGCCAAGTGACTAGCGGGGGATGGGAGACCCAGTACTTC CASSQVTSGGWETQYF TRBJ2-5 TRBD2 TRBV4-3 .
TGTGCCAGCAGCCAAGATCTCCCCTCTGGGGCCAACGTCCTGACTTTC CASSQDLPSGANVLTF TRBJ2-6 . TRBV14 .
TGTGCCAGCAGCTCGGCCCCCGGAGATGAAAAACTGTTTTTT CASSSAPGDEKLFF TRBJ1-4 . TRBV6-5 .
TGTGCCAGCAGCTTAGGGAGTCTGGGGAGGGAGCAGTTCTTC CASSLGSLGREQFF TRBJ2-1 . TRBV11-2 .
TGCGCCAGCAGCCAAAGGACCTTAGGGGGCCCCACCGGGGAGCTGTTTTTT CASSQRTLGGPTGELFF TRBJ2-2 TRBD1 TRBV4-3 .
TGTGCCACCAGCAGAAAAACAGGGGTAACTAATGAAAAACTGTTTTTT CATSRKTGVTNEKLFF TRBJ1-4 TRBD1 TRBV15 once
TGTGCCAGCAGCTTAGTGGCAGAGACCCAGTACTTC CASSLVAETQYF TRBJ2-5 . TRBV7-8 .
TGCGCCAGCAGTAATCAGGGGATCCTTGTTCAGCCCCAGCATTTT CASSNQGILVQPQHF TRBJ1-5 . TRBV10-2 .
TGTGCCAGCAGCCTCAACCCGGGGGTCCGCAATGAGCAGTTCTTC CASSLNPGVRNEQFF TRBJ2-1 . TRBV7-3 .
TGTGCCAGCTCGCGGCGGCCCCTTCGGGATGGCTACACCTTC CASSRRPLRDGYTF TRBJ1-2 . TRBV6-6 once
TGTGCCAGCAGCCCGAGCGGGGGGGCCTATGAGACCCAGTACTTC CASSPSGGAYETQYF TRBJ2-5 TRBD2 TRBV7-3 .
TGTGCCAGCATCCCCAACAGAGACAGCTTCTACAATGAGCAGTTCTTC CASIPNRDSFYNEQFF TRBJ2-1 . TRBV2 .
TGTGCCAGTTCTCGGTACGGGTACACTGAAGCTTTCTTT CASSRYGYTEAFF TRBJ1-1 . TRBV19 .